The rows below give T cell receptor beta chains drawn from one sample of a study of CD8 T cells in Susac syndrome. TCRdb re-called the immunoSEQ multiplex PCR reads with MiXCR, one entry per CDR3 protein. This table has 50,000 or so distinct CDR3 sequences, 93% appearing once. The specimen was CD8+ T cells from PBMCs. The receptors stem from a human donor with multiple sclerosis. The CDR3 runs from the conserved cysteine through the conserved F or W. The D gene is left open where the match is weak. Not all rows give a size; the values are once, few, many and, for expanded clones, a class.

d_gene: NA
j_gene: TRBJ1-2
abundance: NA
v_gene: TRBV6-5
CDR3nt: TGTGCCAGCAGTTACTCGAGCAAAAGCGGCTACACCTTC
CDR3aa: CASSYSSKSGYTF

d_gene: TRBD2
j_gene: TRBJ2-7
abundance: NA
v_gene: TRBV5-4
CDR3nt: TGTGCCAGTCCCACCTGGACTAGCAAGGACTACGAGCAGTACTTC
CDR3aa: CASPTWTSKDYEQYF

d_gene: NA
j_gene: TRBJ1-1
abundance: once
v_gene: TRBV6-2/TRBV6-3
CDR3nt: TGTGCCAGCAGTTACGGTGGTGAAGCTTTCTTT
CDR3aa: CASSYGGEAFF

d_gene: TRBD1
j_gene: TRBJ2-1
abundance: once
v_gene: TRBV4-3
CDR3nt: TGCGCCAGCAGCCACGAAGACAGGGGCTCCTACAATGAGCAGTTCTTC
CDR3aa: CASSHEDRGSYNEQFF

d_gene: NA
j_gene: TRBJ1-5
abundance: NA
v_gene: TRBV2
CDR3nt: TGTGCCAGCAGCCCGGGGGGAGGGACAAATCAGCCCCAGCATTTT
CDR3aa: CASSPGGGTNQPQHF

d_gene: NA
j_gene: TRBJ1-1
abundance: NA
v_gene: TRBV5-1
CDR3nt: TGCGCCAGCAGTTCCGTTATGAACACTGAAGCTTTCTTT
CDR3aa: CASSSVMNTEAFF

d_gene: NA
j_gene: TRBJ2-7
abundance: NA
v_gene: TRBV12-5
CDR3nt: TGTGCTAGTGGTTTACGTCTCTACGAGCAGTACTTC
CDR3aa: CASGLRLYEQYF

d_gene: NA
j_gene: TRBJ1-5
abundance: NA
v_gene: TRBV24-1
CDR3nt: TGTGCCACCAGTGGCAGGGGTGACAGTCAGCCCCAGCATTTT
CDR3aa: CATSGRGDSQPQHF

d_gene: NA
j_gene: TRBJ1-2
abundance: NA
v_gene: TRBV7-2
CDR3nt: TGTGCCAGCAGCACCCCCCACTCGGCCAGGGGCAATGGCTACACCTTC
CDR3aa: CASSTPHSARGNGYTF

d_gene: NA
j_gene: TRBJ1-4
abundance: NA
v_gene: TRBV4-3
CDR3nt: TGCGCCAGCAGCCAAGATGATGTTGGAGGGTCTCTCGGGGATGAAAAACTGTTTTTT
CDR3aa: CASSQDDVGGSLGDEKLFF

d_gene: TRBD1
j_gene: TRBJ2-7
abundance: NA
v_gene: TRBV28
CDR3nt: TGTGCCAGCAGTTTAAACAGGGGACCCTACGAGCAGTACTTC
CDR3aa: CASSLNRGPYEQYF

d_gene: TRBD2
j_gene: TRBJ2-5
abundance: NA
v_gene: TRBV5-1
CDR3nt: TGCGCCAGCAGCGGAGTAGGCGGGGGGGTTCTTGGAGAGACCCAGTACTTC
CDR3aa: CASSGVGGGVLGETQYF

d_gene: TRBD1
j_gene: TRBJ2-1
abundance: NA
v_gene: TRBV29-1
CDR3nt: TGCAGCGTCGGGGGACAGGTTTCCTACAATGAGCAGTTCTTC
CDR3aa: CSVGGQVSYNEQFF

d_gene: NA
j_gene: TRBJ1-1
abundance: once
v_gene: TRBV6-5
CDR3nt: TGTGCCAGCAGTTACTTGGGGCACCAACCTGAAGCTTTCTTT
CDR3aa: CASSYLGHQPEAFF

d_gene: NA
j_gene: TRBJ2-1
abundance: once
v_gene: TRBV9
CDR3nt: TGTGCCAGCAGCACAAACAGGGTTTGGGATGAGCAGTTCTTC
CDR3aa: CASSTNRVWDEQFF

d_gene: NA
j_gene: TRBJ2-5
abundance: NA
v_gene: TRBV4-3
CDR3nt: TGCGCCAGCAGCGTTCTGGGGGTTGGGGAGACCCAGTACTTC
CDR3aa: CASSVLGVGETQYF

d_gene: NA
j_gene: TRBJ2-1
abundance: NA
v_gene: TRBV30
CDR3nt: TGTGCCTGGGGGGGCGCGGGGGTGCGGTTCTTC
CDR3aa: CAWGGAGVRFF

d_gene: NA
j_gene: TRBJ1-5
abundance: NA
v_gene: TRBV4-3
CDR3nt: TGCGCCAGCAGCCAAGATTGGGGCGGGTTAGGGAATCAGCCCCAGCATTTT
CDR3aa: CASSQDWGGLGNQPQHF

d_gene: TRBD1
j_gene: TRBJ2-1
abundance: NA
v_gene: TRBV20-1
CDR3nt: TGCAGTGCTAGAGATCGGGAGGACAGGGGGCCCTTCCTATCCTACAATGAGCAGTTCTTC
CDR3aa: CSARDREDRGPFLSYNEQFF

d_gene: TRBD2
j_gene: TRBJ2-3
abundance: NA
v_gene: TRBV5-4
CDR3nt: TGTGCCAGCAGAAAGCATAAGGAGGTAGCGGGGATCACAGATACGCAGTATTTT
CDR3aa: CASRKHKEVAGITDTQYF

d_gene: TRBD2
j_gene: TRBJ2-7
abundance: NA
v_gene: TRBV6-5
CDR3nt: TGTGCCAGCAGTTACTCGATAGCGGGGGGACGGTACGAGCAGTACTTC
CDR3aa: CASSYSIAGGRYEQYF

d_gene: NA
j_gene: TRBJ2-7
abundance: NA
v_gene: TRBV7-9
CDR3nt: TGTGCCAGCAGCTTAACGGAGCAGTACTTC
CDR3aa: CASSLTEQYF

d_gene: NA
j_gene: TRBJ1-2
abundance: NA
v_gene: TRBV14
CDR3nt: TGTGCCACCAAACGGACTGAAAACTATGGCTACACCTTC
CDR3aa: CATKRTENYGYTF

d_gene: NA
j_gene: TRBJ1-1
abundance: NA
v_gene: TRBV12-3/TRBV12-4
CDR3nt: TGTGCCAGCAGTTTAAACGGTCAGGGACTCACTGAAGCTTTCTTT
CDR3aa: CASSLNGQGLTEAFF

d_gene: NA
j_gene: TRBJ2-7
abundance: few
v_gene: TRBV28
CDR3nt: TGTGCCAGCAGTGGGGGGGAGCAGTACTTC
CDR3aa: CASSGGEQYF

d_gene: TRBD1
j_gene: TRBJ2-5
abundance: NA
v_gene: TRBV27
CDR3nt: TGTGCCAGCAGCTCTTCGACAGGGGCCGAGACCCAGTACTTC
CDR3aa: CASSSSTGAETQYF

d_gene: NA
j_gene: TRBJ1-1
abundance: NA
v_gene: TRBV4-3
CDR3nt: TGCGCCAGCAGCTCTCTCGGGGTTACTGAAGCTTTCTTT
CDR3aa: CASSSLGVTEAFF

d_gene: TRBD1
j_gene: TRBJ1-1
abundance: NA
v_gene: TRBV5-4
CDR3nt: TGTGCCAGCAGCCCCAGGGGGGACGGAACTGAAGCTTTCTTT
CDR3aa: CASSPRGDGTEAFF

d_gene: TRBD2
j_gene: TRBJ2-5
abundance: NA
v_gene: TRBV13
CDR3nt: TGTGCCAGCAGCCCCCGGAGCGGGGGGAAACAAGAGACCCAGTACTTC
CDR3aa: CASSPRSGGKQETQYF

d_gene: TRBD1
j_gene: TRBJ2-1
abundance: once
v_gene: TRBV13
CDR3nt: TGTGCCAGCAATCCGGGACAGGGGTCGTATGAGCAGTTCTTC
CDR3aa: CASNPGQGSYEQFF

d_gene: NA
j_gene: TRBJ1-2
abundance: NA
v_gene: TRBV4-3
CDR3nt: TGCGCCAGCAGCCAATCTGCCAGGGCCTCCCTTGGCTACACCTTC
CDR3aa: CASSQSARASLGYTF

d_gene: NA
j_gene: TRBJ1-2
abundance: NA
v_gene: TRBV6-2/TRBV6-3
CDR3nt: TGTGCCAGCAGGTCCTATGGCTACACCTTC
CDR3aa: CASRSYGYTF

d_gene: NA
j_gene: TRBJ2-1
abundance: NA
v_gene: TRBV11-2
CDR3nt: TGTGCCAGCAGCCCTGGTTCCAGCTACAATGAGCAGTTCTTC
CDR3aa: CASSPGSSYNEQFF

d_gene: NA
j_gene: TRBJ2-7
abundance: NA
v_gene: TRBV5-8
CDR3nt: TGTGCCAGCAGCTTGGGTTCGGGGGTCGAGCAGTACTTC
CDR3aa: CASSLGSGVEQYF

d_gene: NA
j_gene: TRBJ1-1
abundance: NA
v_gene: TRBV10-3
CDR3nt: TGTGCCACCCGTGGGGCTTTGAACACTGAAGCTTTCTTT
CDR3aa: CATRGALNTEAFF

d_gene: TRBD2
j_gene: TRBJ2-2
abundance: NA
v_gene: TRBV12-3/TRBV12-4
CDR3nt: TGTGCCAGCAGTTTCGGCGGGGGGCCTGCGAACACCGGGGAGCTGTTTTTT
CDR3aa: CASSFGGGPANTGELFF

d_gene: NA
j_gene: TRBJ2-1
abundance: NA
v_gene: TRBV11-1
CDR3nt: TGTGCCAGCGGCGGATCCACGGATGAGCAGTTCTTC
CDR3aa: CASGGSTDEQFF

d_gene: TRBD1
j_gene: TRBJ1-4
abundance: NA
v_gene: TRBV9
CDR3nt: TGTGCCAGCAGCGTGGGACAGGGGAATCAAAAACTGTTTTTT
CDR3aa: CASSVGQGNQKLFF

d_gene: NA
j_gene: TRBJ1-1
abundance: NA
v_gene: TRBV4-1
CDR3nt: TGCGCCAGCAGCCAAGATCCCTACAGCGGGGAAGCTTTCTTT
CDR3aa: CASSQDPYSGEAFF

d_gene: TRBD1
j_gene: TRBJ2-3
abundance: NA
v_gene: TRBV12-3/TRBV12-4
CDR3nt: TGTGCCAGCACCCCGGGACAGTTAACAGATACGCAGTATTTT
CDR3aa: CASTPGQLTDTQYF

d_gene: TRBD1
j_gene: TRBJ2-7
abundance: NA
v_gene: TRBV7-9
CDR3nt: TGTGCCAGCAGCTTAAACAGGGGCGGCCCCTACGAGCAGTACTTC
CDR3aa: CASSLNRGGPYEQYF

d_gene: NA
j_gene: TRBJ2-7
abundance: NA
v_gene: TRBV30
CDR3nt: TGTGCCTGGAACAGGGAGAACGGGTACGAGCAGTACTTC
CDR3aa: CAWNRENGYEQYF

d_gene: NA
j_gene: TRBJ2-1
abundance: NA
v_gene: TRBV5-5
CDR3nt: TGTGCCAGCAGCTTGGCAAGGGAATACAATGAGCAGTTCTTC
CDR3aa: CASSLAREYNEQFF

d_gene: NA
j_gene: TRBJ1-2
abundance: NA
v_gene: TRBV27
CDR3nt: TGTGCCAGCAGTTCTGGGACGATACGGGATGGCTACACCTTC
CDR3aa: CASSSGTIRDGYTF

d_gene: NA
j_gene: TRBJ1-1
abundance: NA
v_gene: TRBV7-9
CDR3nt: TGTGCCAGCAGCTTAGACAGGACAGCTTTCTTT
CDR3aa: CASSLDRTAFF

d_gene: NA
j_gene: TRBJ1-1
abundance: once
v_gene: TRBV4-1
CDR3nt: TGCGCCAGCAGCCAAGTTTGGACAGTGAACACTGAAGCTTTCTTT
CDR3aa: CASSQVWTVNTEAFF

d_gene: TRBD1
j_gene: TRBJ2-1
abundance: NA
v_gene: TRBV5-1
CDR3nt: TGCGCCAGCAGCGGGGGACAGGGGTGGTACAATGAGCAGTTCTTC
CDR3aa: CASSGGQGWYNEQFF

d_gene: NA
j_gene: TRBJ1-5
abundance: NA
v_gene: TRBV3-1
CDR3nt: TGTGCCAGCAGCCGGGCGGGGCCAGTTTGGAATGAGCCCCAGCATTTT
CDR3aa: CASSRAGPVWNEPQHF